This entry lists 7 T cell receptor beta chains sequenced from one sample in a study of blood T cell repertoires in COVID-19. Produced via immunoSEQ multiplex PCR; TCRdb's table is partial and in-frame only. The sample lists 200,000 to 250,000 clones, more than 65% seen once, with approximately 2.5% in the top ten. Sequencing was carried out using peripheral blood. The receptor set was obtained from a woman aged 55-69 years with acute or convalescent COVID-19.

The V call is TRBV29-1, the J call TRBJ2-7; 9 bases match TRBD2. The CDR3 contains 14 residues. With 6 bases clipped from V and 7 bases from J, the junction kept 13 bases outside the gene matches. Germline V gives CDR1 SQVTM, CDR2 ANQGSEA. In nucleotides, the CDR3 is TGCAGCGTGACCCTGAATAGCGGGGGAAGGGAGCAGTACTTC. Its translation is CSVTLNSGGREQYF.

The rearrangement uses TRBV28 and TRBJ1-2, with a weak D call TRBD1 (5 bases). This CDR3 contains 13 residues. The ends were cut back, 6 bases at V and 3 bases at J, with 11 bases in the middle. The germline V gene encodes CDR1 MDHEN and CDR2 SYDVKM. The DNA for the CDR3 is TGTGCCAGCAGAGAATTGACAGACTATGGCTACACCTTC. It yields the protein CASRELTDYGYTF.

The chain combines TRBV5-6 with TRBJ1-4; maybe TRBD1 (5 bases). The germline gives CDR1 SGHDT, CDR2 YYEEEE. Deletions cut 2 bases from V and 5 bases from J, with 10 bases between. The CDR3 spans 14 residues. The CDR3 sequence is CASSFRGVNEKLFF. The CDR3 DNA is TGTGCCAGCAGCTTTCGGGGGGTCAATGAAAAACTGTTTTTT.

The V call is TRBV4-1, the J call TRBJ2-3; TRBD2 aligns across 14 bases. CDR1 and CDR2 (germline): MGHRA, YSYEKL. Losses at the gene ends were 5 bases for V and 2 bases for J; bases not matched to a gene: 6. The CDR3 has 17 residues. CDR3 sequence (DNA): TGCGCCAGCAGCTATGGGACTAGCGGGGGATCCACAGATACGCAGTATTTT. It is translated as CASSYGTSGGSTDTQYF.

This clone occurred once. The chain uses TRBV4-2 and TRBJ1-6; D perhaps matches TRBD1 (5 bases). Germline V gene data show CDR1 as LGHNA and CDR2 as YNFKEQ. The CDR3 sequence is 15 residues long. Trimming pared 1 base from V and 7 bases from J, leaving 11 bases between. This chain's CDR3 is CASSQVNPGNSPLHF. CDR3 DNA: TGTGCCAGCAGCCAAGTAAATCCAGGGAATTCACCCCTCCACTTT.

The J gene is TRBJ2-1, the V gene TRBV9; 7 bases fit TRBD2. Germline values: CDR1 SGDLS, CDR2 YYNGEE. This CDR3 comprises 15 residues. Trimming took 4 bases from V and 4 from J; bases not matched to a gene: 8. The CDR3 sequence is CASSPREKKYNEQFF. The CDR3 region has the DNA TGTGCCAGCAGCCCGCGGGAGAAGAAGTACAATGAGCAGTTCTTC.

The V call is TRBV3-1 (or the pseudogene TRBV3-2), the J call TRBJ2-1, with 7 bases matching TRBD1. Germline V gene lookup returns CDR1 LGHDT and CDR2 YNNKEL (reference sequence). The CDR3 has 16 residues. After removal of 6 bases from V and 9 bases from J, the junction contained 17 bases not matched to a gene. CDR3 coding DNA: TGTGCCAGCAGACGGAGCGGAGAGGGGGCTTATGTTGAGCAGTTCTTC. Its protein product is CASRRSGEGAYVEQFF.